The present TCR beta chain was sequenced within a study of post-analysis software for immune sequencing data. General study results and limits: Compared with controls, patients had more of about 5 TRBV segments, including TRBV5-6, TRBV5-1 and TRBV20-1.

With respect to this clonotype: Antigen unknown.

The CDR3 spans 12 residues. Trimming shortened V by 2 bases and J by 3 bases, and 8 bases separated the two germline ends. CDR1 is DFQATT, CDR2 SNEGSKA, per germline (reference sequence). Built from TCR beta cDNA, the libraries had unique molecular identifiers in them. MiXCR was run by TCRdb on the PCR reads, yielding one entry per CDR3 protein. Of roughly 700,000 distinct CDR3 sequences in the sample, roughly 30% were seen once. The chain joins TRBV20-1 to TRBJ2-7; tentative D call: TRBD1 (6 bases). Sequenced input: blood. The sequence was collected from a girl between 5 and 17 years old with multiple sclerosis. CDR3 nucleotide sequence: TGCAGTGCTAGACAGGGGATCTACGAGCAGTACTTC. It yields the protein CSARQGIYEQYF.